This passage covers 14 T cell receptor beta chains from one sample sequenced in a study of beta chain features in type 1 diabetes. Regarding the study as a whole: Significant though moderate, a shortening of TCRB CDR3s appeared in all four CD4+ subsets of Type 1 diabetes patients.

What was sequenced were expressed TCRB transcripts, since all of the isolated RNA had been reverse transcribed. Profiled with immunoSEQ multiplex PCR; TCRdb holds only in-frame clones, not every one. Of a few hundred thousand clones in the sample, over 9% are singletons; the top ten hold about 0.6%. The antigens these receptors bind are not known. The sequenced material came from central memory CD4+ T cells from blood. The receptors originated from a man aged 25-40 years with type 1 diabetes.

This clone came up a few times. The chain uses TRBV19 and TRBJ2-7; TRBD2 aligns across 10 bases. From germline, CDR1 is LNHDA and CDR2 SQIVND (reference sequence). Trimming removed 3 bases from V and 7 bases from J; junction bases left unmatched: 18. This CDR3 comprises 18 residues. The CDR3 spells CASSIRADLAGGGGEQYF. For the CDR3, the DNA is TGTGCCAGTAGTATTCGGGCTGATTTAGCGGGAGGAGGTGGAGAGCAGTACTTC.

This clone occurred a few times. The rearrangement uses TRBV15 and TRBJ1-1, with no clear D. The CDR3 extends over 14 amino acids. Trimming took 5 bases from V and 4 from J, leaving 14 bases between them. Looked up from germline, CDR1 is LNHNV and CDR2 is YYDKDF (reference sequence). The CDR3 region is CATSAGQSSTEAFF. CDR3 nucleotides: TGTGCCACCAGCGCTGGGCAGTCGAGCACTGAAGCTTTCTTT.

The J gene is TRBJ1-1, the V gene TRBV11-2; 7 bases are shared with TRBD1. The germline CDR1 and CDR2 sequences are SGHAT and FQNNGV. The CDR3 is 14 residues long. V lost 0 bases, J lost 7 bases, and 5 bases stayed unmatched. The CDR3 DNA reads TGTGCCAGCAGCTTAGATCTGTACAGGGGTGAAGCTTTCTTT. This sequence encodes CASSLDLYRGEAFF.

The chain carries TRBV6-1 and TRBJ2-7; 11 positions agree with TRBD2. This CDR3 region has 14 residues. The germline V gene has CDR1 MNHNS and CDR2 SASEGT. J was trimmed by 4 bases and V by 4 bases; bases with no gene match: 3. The CDR3 DNA is TGTGCCAGCAGTGTGGGACTAGCGGTGTACGAGCAGTACTTC. Encoded protein: CASSVGLAVYEQYF.

Points on this clone: It is unclear where the CDR3 begins or ends on the DNA, so no DNA is shown, and the CDR3 is as TCRdb lists it. The chain couples TRBV12-5 to TRBJ2-2; the table's D call of TRBD2 was not tested on the DNA. The germline gives CDR1 LGHNT, CDR2 FRNRAP. The CDR3 spans 13 amino acids, including both terminal residues. This chain's CDR3 is CASGSPFGGSCFF.

The chain couples TRBV7-9 to TRBJ2-5, with D possibly being TRBD2 (5 bases). There are 14 residues in the CDR3. Trimming shortened V by 0 bases and J by 9 bases, and 14 bases separated the two germline ends. Germline V gives CDR1 SEHNR, CDR2 FQNEAQ (reference sequence). CDR3 region: CASSLAAGGYAQYF. CDR3 nucleotide sequence: TGTGCCAGCAGCTTAGCGGCGGGCGGCTATGCCCAGTACTTC.

This clone showed up just a few times. V gene TRBV5-5 combines with J gene TRBJ1-2; TRBD1 agrees at 7 bases. Trimming at V came to 1 base and at J to 7 bases, leaving 10 bases not matched to a gene. Germline V lookup: CDR1 SGHKS, CDR2 YYEKEE (reference sequence). This CDR3 spans 15 amino acids. The CDR3 sequence: CASSLQRGLQGGYTF. The CDR3 DNA reads TGTGCCAGCAGCTTGCAGAGGGGGCTTCAAGGTGGCTACACCTTC.

As to this clone: Its ends do not fully match the called genes, so a read error is possible. The rearrangement uses TRBV28 and TRBJ2-1; D ambiguous. The CDR3 consists of 11 residues. The germline V gene encodes CDR1 MDHEN and CDR2 SYDVKM. Here the CDR3 DNA reads TGTGCGAGCATGCTTTACAATGAGCAGTTCTTC. It yields the protein CASMLYNEQFF.

This clone was found a few times. The V and J genes are TRBV5-1 and TRBJ1-2; no definite D call. Germline values: CDR1 SGHRS, CDR2 YFSETQ. With 2 bases removed from V and 8 bases from J, the gap between germline ends came to 13 bases. This CDR3 is 13 amino acids long. The CDR3 region is CASSLAVPKGYTF. CDR3 DNA: TGCGCCAGCAGCTTAGCGGTCCCGAAGGGCTACACCTTC.

Ten or more counts support this clone. The chain joins TRBV29-1 to TRBJ2-6; TRBD1 is a possible D gene (6 bases). Germline V gives CDR1 SQVTM, CDR2 ANQGSEA. There are 13 residues in the CDR3. The CDR3 region is CSIFGTGANVLTF. The DNA of the CDR3 is TGCTCCATTTTCGGGACAGGGGCCAACGTCCTGACTTTC.

The chain carries TRBV5-1 and TRBJ1-2; TRBD1 matches 7 bases. The germline V gene encodes CDR1 SGHRS and CDR2 YFSETQ. With 4 bases clipped from V and 8 bases from J, the junction kept 20 bases outside the gene matches. CDR3 length equals 17 residues. The CDR3 bases are TGCGCCAGCAGCCCGACATATCGACAGGGATTACTAGTGGGCTACACCTTC. This sequence encodes CASSPTYRQGLLVGYTF.

This clone was found many times. The CDR3 DNA sequence: TGTGCCAGCAGTTTTCCCAACTCTGGGGCCAACGTCCTGACTTTC. As protein: CASSFPNSGANVLTF. The chain couples TRBV28 to TRBJ2-6, with D uncertain. Trimming removed 3 bases from V and 0 bases from J, with 6 bases in between. The CDR3 runs 15 residues. Germline V gene lookup returns CDR1 MDHEN and CDR2 SYDVKM. Full variable domain (rest looked up from reference TRBV28 and TRBJ2-6): DVKVTQSSRYLVKRTGEKVFLECVQDMDHENMFWYRQDPGLGLRLIYFSYDVKMKEKGDIPEGYSVSREKKERFSLILESASTNQTSMYLCASSFPNSGANVLTFGAGSRLTVL.

This clone was recorded a few times. Here the CDR3 reads CASSLGQLDVAFF. The CDR3 DNA is TGTGCCAGCAGCCTGGGACAGTTGGATGTGGCTTTCTTT. The genes are TRBV5-3 and TRBJ1-1; 7 bases map to TRBD1. TRBV5-3 is annotated as an ORF whose role is uncertain. The CDR3 has 13 amino acids. Trimming took 8 bases from V and 11 from J; bases not matched to a gene: 15.

This clone appeared a few times. This rearrangement joins TRBV7-2 to TRBJ2-3, with D possibly matching TRBD1 (6 bases). V was cut by 4 bases and J by 3 bases, with 17 bases left in between. CDR1 is SGHTA, CDR2 FQGNSA, per germline. The CDR3 runs 16 residues. CDR3: CASSSGITGKTDTQYF. The CDR3, as DNA: TGTGCCAGCAGCTCAGGGATCACAGGGAAGACAGATACGCAGTATTTT.